The T cell receptor beta chain described here comes from a study of beta chain features in type 1 diabetes. Whole-study results and caveats: Shortening of TCRB CDR3s, moderate but significant, appeared in all four CD4+ subsets of Type 1 diabetes patients. In type 1 diabetes patients, VDJ junctions had fewer insertions; deletions at these junctions were more frequent.

Comments on this clone: Its cognate antigen is unknown.

Germline CDR1 is SGHVS and CDR2 is FQNEAQ. The CDR3 covers 16 residues. Trimming stripped 2 bases from V and 1 base from J, with 11 bases between. The single heparinised draw taken from each donor contained about 100 mL of blood on average. As every portion of the isolated RNA was reverse transcribed, the sequencing read expressed TCRB transcripts. Data came from immunoSEQ multiplex PCR; TCRdb stores just in-frame clones and leaves some out. The profile shows under 150,000 clones, 7% to 10% of them singletons. The receptor comes from a man aged 30 to 45 with type 1 diabetes. The sequenced material came from central memory CD4+ T cells from blood. V and J are TRBV7-8 and TRBJ2-2; maybe TRBD2 (5 bases). CDR3 region: CASSLRASQNTGELFF. CDR3 DNA: TGTGCCAGCAGCTTAAGAGCTAGCCAGAACACCGGGGAGCTGTTTTTT.